In its sample, the clone carrying this T cell receptor beta chain was seen a few times. Its cognate antigen is unknown. This entry belongs to a study of identical twins. Study outcomes and limitations: Abundant beta clonotypes from cord blood bore fewer insertions; memory repertoires lacked this pattern. Excess low generation probability was seen in twin-shared out-of-frame alpha sequences.

A single record per CDR3 protein comes from TCRdb applying MiXCR to the 5' RACE reads. The sample has around 490,000 distinct CDR3 sequences; about 13% are singletons. The germline CDR1 and CDR2 sequences are MNHEY and SVGAGI. This CDR3 region has 16 residues. Deletions cut 2 bases from V and 5 bases from J, with 15 bases between. These data were also reused for a study on yellow fever vaccine responses in identical twins.

The gene calls are TRBV6-5 and TRBJ2-2; a possible D gene is TRBD2 (6 bases). Material for sequencing was CD4+ T cells sorted from blood. This TCR came from a woman aged 18-29 years in good health. The CDR3 sequence is CASSYAWGGGTGELFF. In nucleotides, the CDR3 is TGTGCCAGCAGTTACGCTTGGGGAGGTGGGACCGGGGAGCTGTTTTTT.